This record covers a single T cell receptor (beta chain). Its antigen is undetermined. Compared with germline, one end of the junction differs, possibly owing to a read error. CDR3 length: 15 amino acids. Germline V lookup: CDR1 SGHVS, CDR2 FQNEAQ. These data are taken from a study of HIV-infected patients and healthy controls. The study's findings and limits: MAIT alpha-chain CDR3s were frequent in healthy controls, depleted in HIV+. HIV-infected repertoires had significantly higher mean Gini indices than controls, possibly reflecting oligoclonality. Untreated HIV+ repertoires had roughly threefold fewer distinct CDR3s and lower Shannon diversity than healthy controls. A major limitation was that merely sixteen HIV-infected individuals were processed.

Reverse transcription used 450 to 550 ng RNA and constant-region primers for alpha and beta. Using multiplexing indices, alpha and beta chain libraries were generated apart by chain-specific third strand synthesis. TCRdb itself ran the 5' RACE reads through MiXCR, one entry per CDR3 protein. The sample holds approximately 9,400 distinct CDR3 sequences, 6.5% to 9% seen once. The repertoire came from unfractionated whole blood and reflected all unsorted peripheral T cells. This sequence joins TRBV7-8 and TRBJ2-5; either TRBD1 or TRBD2 may supply D (5 bases each). Sequencing was performed on blood. The clonotype originates from an adult in good health. CDR3 protein: CASSLGVANQENQYF. The DNA for the CDR3 is TGTGCCAGCAGCTTGGGGGTAGCGAACCAAGAGAACCAGTACTTC.